These 28 T cell receptor beta chains were sequenced from one sample in a study of T-cell reconstitution after alpha-beta-depleted transplantation in children. Construction of the TCRbeta library involved unique molecular identifiers. MiXCR, applied by TCRdb to the PCR reads, yields one record per CDR3 protein. The sample consists of more than 120,000 distinct CDR3 sequences, 8% to 10% of them appearing once. This specimen was PBMCs, mostly from graft donor cells, taken 180 days after TCRalphabeta/CD19-depleted stem cell transplant. All receptors derive from a female patient aged 2-10 years who had a stem cell transplant for congenital amegakaryocytic thrombocytopenia, so the T cells may come from the graft donor.

This clonotype was observed many times. The chain joins TRBV5-1 to TRBJ2-6; 7 positions agree with TRBD1. V lost 3 bases, J lost 1 base, and 10 bases stayed unmatched. Germline loops: CDR1 SGHRS, CDR2 YFSETQ. The CDR3 totals 18 residues. The CDR3: CASSSPGQLLSGANVLTF. The CDR3 nucleotides are TGCGCCAGCAGCTCTCCGGGACAGTTACTGTCTGGGGCCAACGTCCTGACTTTC.

This clonotype was counted at least ten times. The CDR3 carries no conserved terminal phenylalanine or tryptophan, so it likely arises from a read error. The limits of the CDR3 on the DNA are not certain, so only TCRdb's listed CDR3 is given. V and J are TRBV20-1 and TRBJ2-7; TRBD1 reflects the table's D call only, with no check against the DNA. Inclusive of both ends, the CDR3 amounts to 9 amino acids. CDR1 and CDR2 from the germline V gene are DFQATT and SNEGSKA (reference sequence). The CDR3 is CSASKGQGG.

The gene calls are TRBV2 and TRBJ1-4, with a weak D call TRBD1 (5 bases). Trimming left V 9 bases short and J 7 bases short, with 18 bases between. The germline V gene has CDR1 SNHLY and CDR2 FYNNEI. This CDR3 is built from 14 residues. CDR3 residues: CASRQRQTSEKLFF. The CDR3 DNA reads TGTGCCAGTCGCCAAAGACAGACCAGTGAAAAACTGTTTTTT.

This clonotype appeared many times. This chain uses TRBV10-3 with TRBJ1-4; 9 nucleotides match TRBD1. Trimming took 2 bases from V and 5 from J; bases not matched to a gene: 0. The CDR3 extends over 14 amino acids. CDR1 is ENHRY, CDR2 SYGVKD, per germline. This CDR3 is CAISEDRGNEKLFF. The CDR3 DNA reads TGTGCCATCAGTGAGGACAGGGGGAATGAAAAACTGTTTTTT.

The rearrangement joins TRBV27 to TRBJ1-1; D remains unclear. The CDR3 has 16 amino acids. CDR1 is MNHEY and CDR2 is SMNVEV in the germline V gene (reference sequence). Deletions cut 6 bases from V and 10 bases from J, with 27 bases between. CDR3 sequence (DNA): TGTGCCAGCAGCCCAGGTAGGGCCGAAGAGCTGGTGGGAGCTTTCTTT. Its protein product is CASSPGRAEELVGAFF.

This clonotype was observed at least ten times. The chain joins TRBV7-2 to TRBJ2-5; no reliable D call. Trimming stripped 1 base from V and 5 bases from J, with 5 bases between. Germline-derived CDR1 and CDR2 are SGHTA and FQGNSA. This CDR3 region has 12 residues. The CDR3 region has the DNA TGTGCCAGCAGCTTAGTCCTGGAGACCCAGTACTTC. Protein: CASSLVLETQYF.

Points on this clonotype: Since a much larger clone is just one base distant, this may be a read error. The genes are TRBV27 and TRBJ2-7, with TRBD1 as a possible D gene (6 bases). Germline loops: CDR1 MNHEY, CDR2 SMNVEV (reference sequence). Trimming stripped 8 bases from V and 4 bases from J, with 18 bases between. The CDR3 is 14 residues long. This CDR3 is CASAWPGHLYEQYF. DNA for the CDR3: TGTGCCAGCGCCTGGCCGGGACACCTATACGAGCAGTACTTC.

The V gene is TRBV5-1, the J gene TRBJ2-5; D perhaps matches TRBD2 (5 bases). CDR1 is SGHRS and CDR2 is YFSETQ in the germline V gene. V was trimmed by 0 bases and J by 2 bases, leaving 8 bases between them. This CDR3 region has 14 residues. The CDR3 DNA follows: TGCGCCAGCAGCTTGGAACTAGGGCAAGAGACCCAGTACTTC. Translating gives CASSLELGQETQYF.

Note on this clonotype: Since a much larger clone is just one base distant, this may be a read error. The rearrangement uses TRBV7-2 and TRBJ1-1, with no clear D. Germline V gene sequence: CDR1 SGHTA, CDR2 FQGNSA. This CDR3 comprises 15 residues. The V end was cut by 3 bases, the J end by 4 bases, with 15 bases between. The CDR3 region is CASSFSGWGGTEAFF. CDR3 nucleotide sequence: TGTGCCAGCAGCTTCAGTGGCTGGGGTGGCACTGAAGCTTTCTTT.

The table lists this clonotype with many counts. This sequence joins TRBV12-3 or TRBV12-4 and TRBJ2-5; TRBD2 matches 10 bases. After removal of 3 bases from V and 4 bases from J, the junction contained 8 bases not matched to a gene. The CDR3 sequence is 16 residues long. CDR3 protein: CASSLVAGGRAETQYF. The CDR3 DNA reads TGTGCCAGCAGTTTGGTAGCGGGAGGTCGCGCAGAGACCCAGTACTTC.

The rearrangement uses TRBV29-1 and TRBJ2-2; either TRBD1 or TRBD2 may supply D (6 bases each). Trimming removed 5 bases at V and 4 bases at J, with 11 bases between. The CDR3 covers 13 residues. Germline V gene data show CDR1 as SQVTM and CDR2 as ANQGSEA. The CDR3 coding sequence is TGCAGCGTTAGGGGGGCCCTCACCGGGGAGCTGTTTTTT. This encodes CSVRGALTGELFF.

The V and J genes are TRBV29-1 and TRBJ1-1; TRBD1 might be the D (5 bases). Trimming pared 6 bases from V and 10 bases from J, leaving 24 bases between. CDR1 and CDR2 from the germline V gene are SQVTM and ANQGSEA. This CDR3 region has 14 residues. The CDR3: CSVVGPGPMGVAFF. The CDR3 bases are TGCAGCGTGGTAGGGCCGGGACCAATGGGTGTAGCTTTCTTT.

The sample holds many counts of this clonotype. This chain connects TRBV5-1 to TRBJ2-7; possible D gene TRBD2, 6 bases. Between the trimmed V and J ends, which lost 2 bases and 0 bases, there was a span of 9 bases. The CDR3 spans 14 residues. Germline-derived CDR1 and CDR2 are SGHRS and YFSETQ. This CDR3 reads CASSLSGSSYEQYF. The CDR3 DNA is TGCGCCAGCAGCTTATCCGGGAGCTCCTACGAGCAGTACTTC. The whole variable domain, remainder taken from reference TRBV5-1 and TRBJ2-7, is KAGVTQTPRYLIKTRGQQVTLSCSPISGHRSVSWYQQTPGQGLQFLFEYFSETQRNKGNFPGRFSGRQFSNSRSEMNVSTLELGDSALYLCASSLSGSSYEQYFGPGTRLTVT.

Only a few counts were recorded for this clonotype. The rearrangement joins TRBV6-1 to TRBJ1-5; a possible D gene is TRBD1 (6 bases). V gave up 4 bases and J gave up 0 bases, with 31 bases separating them. The CDR3 is made up of 22 amino acids. CDR1 and CDR2 from the germline V gene are MNHNS and SASEGT. CDR3 amino acids: CASSGPIPDRGIGFTSNQPQHF. CDR3 nucleotides: TGTGCCAGCAGTGGCCCAATACCGGACAGAGGGATCGGTTTCACTAGCAATCAGCCCCAGCATTTT.

This clonotype was picked up many times. The chain employs TRBV12-3 or TRBV12-4 and TRBJ2-2; 13 bases line up with TRBD2. The CDR3 length is 20 residues. V was clipped by 4 bases and J by 0 bases; unmatched bases: 11. The CDR3 DNA is TGTGCCAGCAGTTCCCCAACTAGCGGGAGGGCCATGACGAACACCGGGGAGCTGTTTTTT. This encodes CASSSPTSGRAMTNTGELFF.

CDR3 region: CASSFYTGTGGENEQFF. The CDR3 nucleotides are TGTGCCAGCAGCTTCTACACCGGGACAGGGGGCGAGAATGAGCAGTTCTTC. This chain joins TRBV7-2 and TRBJ2-1; 12 bases map to TRBD1. The V and J ends lost 3 bases and 7 bases, in that order; junction bases with no gene match: 10. This CDR3 is 17 amino acids long. Germline-derived CDR1 and CDR2 are SGHTA and FQGNSA.

This clonotype was seen at least ten times. The V and J genes are TRBV24-1 and TRBJ2-5; 11 bases are a match to TRBD2. CDR1 is KGHDR and CDR2 is SFDVKD in the germline V gene. The CDR3 is 14 residues long. The junction had 2 bases not matched to a gene; V was cut back by 9 bases and J by 0 bases. The CDR3 region is CATGTSGYQETQYF. The CDR3 DNA follows: TGTGCCACCGGGACTAGCGGTTACCAAGAGACCCAGTACTTC.

A few counts support this clonotype. The chain employs TRBV5-6 and TRBJ2-7, with 8 bases fitting TRBD1. V shed 0 bases, J shed 5 bases, and the junction held 19 bases outside the gene matches. This CDR3 region has 19 residues. Germline lookup yields CDR1 SGHDT and CDR2 YYEEEE. CDR3: CASSLALRGPRGPWDEQYF. Here the CDR3 DNA reads TGTGCCAGCAGCTTGGCGTTACGGGGACCCAGGGGGCCGTGGGACGAGCAGTACTTC.

This clonotype has a handful of counts. The CDR3 region is CASSLLNGQETQYF. Here the CDR3 DNA reads TGTGCCAGCAGTTTACTCAACGGCCAAGAGACCCAGTACTTC. The gene calls are TRBV28 and TRBJ2-5; D gene unclear. This CDR3 is built from 14 residues. Deletions cut 2 bases from V and 1 base from J, with 8 bases between. Germline V gene lookup returns CDR1 MDHEN and CDR2 SYDVKM.

This clonotype was observed many times. The gene calls are TRBV10-3 and TRBJ2-3, with TRBD2 matching over 7 bases. Trimming at V came to 6 bases and at J to 2 bases, leaving 5 bases not matched to a gene. The CDR3 is 14 amino acids. Germline V lookup: CDR1 ENHRY, CDR2 SYGVKD. The CDR3 loop is CAIRRAGFTDTQYF. Written as DNA, the CDR3 is TGTGCCATCAGGAGAGCGGGATTCACAGATACGCAGTATTTT.

This clonotype was seen more than once but under ten times. This sequence joins TRBV6-2 or TRBV6-3 and TRBJ2-1; 7 nucleotides agree with TRBD1. CDR1 MNHEY and CDR2 SVGEGT come from the germline V gene. This CDR3 region has 12 residues. V lost 6 bases, J lost 7 bases, and 3 bases stayed unmatched. The CDR3 sequence: CASSQQGNEQFF. The CDR3 nucleotides are TGTGCCAGCAGCCAACAGGGGAATGAGCAGTTCTTC.

This clonotype was detected many times. The chain carries TRBV5-1 and TRBJ2-1; 7 positions match TRBD1. The germline V gene has CDR1 SGHRS and CDR2 YFSETQ. V shed 3 bases and J 8 bases; nucleotides not matched to a gene: 5. The CDR3 is 13 amino acids. CDR3 loop: CASSYSTGDEQFF. Written as DNA, the CDR3 is TGCGCCAGCAGCTACAGTACAGGGGATGAGCAGTTCTTC. The entire variable domain, with the rest obtained from reference TRBV5-1 and TRBJ2-1, is as follows: KAGVTQTPRYLIKTRGQQVTLSCSPISGHRSVSWYQQTPGQGLQFLFEYFSETQRNKGNFPGRFSGRQFSNSRSEMNVSTLELGDSALYLCASSYSTGDEQFFGPGTRLTVL.

V and J are TRBV20-1 and TRBJ1-1; possibly TRBD1 for D (6 bases). The CDR3 extends over 13 amino acids. Trimming pared 5 bases from V and 4 bases from J, leaving 14 bases between. Germline V CDR1 and CDR2: DFQATT, SNEGSKA (reference sequence). The CDR3 DNA is TGCAGTGCTGTTCAGGGGTTTGGCACTGAAGCTTTCTTT. Its translation is CSAVQGFGTEAFF.

This clonotype was observed at least ten times. The rearrangement uses TRBV20-1 and TRBJ2-7; D might be TRBD1 (6 bases). The length of the CDR3 is 13 residues. Germline values: CDR1 DFQATT, CDR2 SNEGSKA (reference sequence). V was clipped by 5 bases and J by 4 bases, with 15 bases between them. CDR3 in DNA: TGCAGTGCTGTACAGGGTAGAGTTTACGAGCAGTACTTC. Translation gives CSAVQGRVYEQYF.

This sequence joins TRBV6-5 and TRBJ2-3; D is possibly TRBD2 (5 bases). V lost 0 bases and J 3 bases, leaving 10 bases between the germline ends. Germline CDR1 and CDR2: MNHEY and SVGAGI. The CDR3 is 15 residues long. The CDR3 sequence is CASSYSRAGTDTQYF. CDR3 DNA sequence: TGTGCCAGCAGTTACTCGAGGGCTGGAACAGATACGCAGTATTTT.

A word on this clonotype: This may be a read error, as it is one base from a much larger clone. The chain links TRBV20-1 to TRBJ2-7; D is undetermined. The CDR3 extends over 12 amino acids. Germline assignment: CDR1 DFQATT and CDR2 SNEGSKA (reference sequence). The V end was cut by 8 bases, the J end by 2 bases, with 13 bases between. CDR3 residues: CSPRGTAYEQYF. The CDR3 DNA reads as TGCAGTCCACGCGGAACTGCCTACGAGCAGTACTTC.

Many counts were recorded for this clonotype. This chain joins TRBV7-9 and TRBJ2-2; D not resolved. From germline, CDR1 is SEHNR and CDR2 FQNEAQ (reference sequence). The CDR3 runs 16 residues. Deletions cut 4 bases from V and 3 bases from J, with 15 bases between. CDR3 bases: TGTGCCAGCAGCTCCCTCATGGGGATCTACACCGGGGAGCTGTTTTTT. Protein product: CASSSLMGIYTGELFF.

This clonotype was counted ten times or more. The V gene is TRBV28, the J gene TRBJ1-2; 8 bases agree with TRBD1. Looked up from germline, CDR1 is MDHEN and CDR2 is SYDVKM. J lost 4 bases, V lost 5 bases, and 3 bases had no gene match. This CDR3 has 13 amino acids. CDR3: CASSQDRAYGYTF. The CDR3 DNA follows: TGTGCCAGCAGTCAGGACAGGGCCTATGGCTACACCTTC.